Shown below are 29 T cell receptor beta chains from a single sample sequenced in a study of metastatic and nonmetastatic thyroid tumors. All patients were treatment-naive before thyroid surgery. TCRdb reassembled clones from the PCR reads with MiXCR. The sample lists approximately 40,000 clones, over 25% occurring once. Sequenced sample: blood. The receptors originated from a male donor with papillary thyroid cancer or a benign thyroid nodule (not recorded which). Some clones in this sample may be carry-over from other donors' samples.

This chain uses TRBV28 with TRBJ1-5; 9 bases fit TRBD1. The CDR3 has 16 residues. The J segment lost 6 bases and the V segment lost 10 bases, leaving 16 bases of the junction unmatched. Germline loops: CDR1 MDHEN, CDR2 SYDVKM. Written as DNA, the CDR3 is TGTGCCATCATTAGAATACAGGGGGCGTGGGTTCAGCCCCAGCATTTT. This encodes CAIIRIQGAWVQPQHF.

This chain joins TRBV7-9 and TRBJ1-4; 10 nucleotides align to TRBD1. J gave up 3 bases and V 3 bases, and 7 bases lay outside the gene matches. The CDR3 spans 17 residues. Germline CDR1 reads SEHNR; CDR2 reads FQNEAQ (reference sequence). The CDR3 loop reads CASSFWLGTGANEKLFF. The CDR3 coding sequence is TGTGCCAGCAGCTTCTGGTTAGGGACAGGGGCTAATGAAAAACTGTTTTTT.

This clone was picked up many times. The chain employs TRBV6-1 and TRBJ2-3; 8 bases line up with TRBD2. The length of the CDR3 is 14 residues. Germline loops: CDR1 MNHNS, CDR2 SASEGT. The ends lost 8 bases at V and 1 base at J; junction bases unmatched: 5. CDR3 sequence: CASASGSGTDTQYF. CDR3 nucleotides: TGTGCCAGCGCTAGCGGGTCGGGCACAGATACGCAGTATTTT.

This clone was counted many times. V usage is TRBV18 and J usage is TRBJ1-3, with 9 bases fitting TRBD1. Germline V CDR1 and CDR2: KGHSH, LQKENI. V shed 2 bases, J shed 4 bases, and the junction held 6 bases outside the gene matches. There are 16 residues in the CDR3. The CDR3 reads CASSPTGTGSGNTIYF. CDR3 bases: TGTGCCAGCTCACCAACCGGGACAGGGTCGGGAAACACCATATATTTT.

The J gene is TRBJ2-7, the V gene TRBV11-1, with D perhaps TRBD1 (6 bases). Germline-derived CDR1 and CDR2 are SGHAT and FQDESV (reference sequence). V lost 1 base to trimming and J lost 6 bases, with 19 bases between them. The CDR3 sequence is 16 residues long. CDR3 in DNA: TGTGCCAGCAGCTTAGAGGGGGACCTAAGAAGCCTCGAGCAGTACTTC. This translates into CASSLEGDLRSLEQYF.

The chain recombines TRBV20-1 with TRBJ1-4; 7 bases are a match to TRBD1. V shed 7 bases and J 8 bases; nucleotides not matched to a gene: 10. CDR3 length: 13 residues. CDR1 is DFQATT and CDR2 is SNEGSKA in the germline V gene (reference sequence). CDR3 region: CSVGRGIGEKLFF. In DNA form, the CDR3 reads TGCAGTGTTGGCAGGGGGATCGGGGAAAAACTGTTTTTT.

This clone was observed many times. V and J are TRBV4-2 and TRBJ1-4; D is uncertain. The CDR3 runs to 14 residues. Germline assignment: CDR1 LGHNA and CDR2 YNFKEQ. Trimming removed 2 bases from V and 8 bases from J, with 12 bases in between. The CDR3 reads CASSQLYEVEKLFF. In DNA form, the CDR3 reads TGTGCCAGCAGCCAACTCTATGAGGTGGAAAAACTGTTTTTT.

This clone was detected only a few times. J is TRBJ2-3 and V is TRBV6-6; TRBD1 agrees at 7 bases. Germline-derived CDR1 and CDR2 are MNHNY and SVGAGI (reference sequence). This CDR3 has 17 residues. J gave up 3 bases and V 6 bases, and 15 bases lay outside the gene matches. The CDR3: CASSTGLRQGWTDTQYF. The DNA of the CDR3 is TGTGCCAGCAGCACCGGGCTAAGACAGGGTTGGACAGATACGCAGTATTTT.

This clone was seen only a few times. V is TRBV10-3 and J is TRBJ2-1, with TRBD1 matching over 8 bases. The CDR3 is 13 amino acids. J gave up 6 bases and V 10 bases, and 8 bases lay outside the gene matches. The germline V gene has CDR1 ENHRY and CDR2 SYGVKD. CDR3 amino acids: CATSGQAGNEQFF. The CDR3 DNA reads TGTGCCACCTCGGGACAGGCGGGCAATGAGCAGTTCTTC.

This clone occurred a few times. Other nucleotide sequences from this sample produce the same CDR3. The rearrangement joins TRBV6-1 to TRBJ2-1, with D perhaps being TRBD1 or TRBD2 (5 bases each). The CDR3 spans 16 residues. CDR1 and CDR2 from the germline V gene are MNHNS and SASEGT. The V end lost 2 bases, the J end lost 0 bases, and 11 bases lay between the germline ends. This chain's CDR3 is CASSEWAGSSYNEQFF. The CDR3 region has the DNA TGTGCCAGCAGTGAATGGGCAGGGAGCTCCTACAATGAGCAGTTCTTC.

This clone appeared many times. This rearrangement joins TRBV4-2 to TRBJ2-2, with D unclear. Trimming cost V 2 bases and J 6 bases, with 7 bases left between them. Germline CDR1 reads LGHNA; CDR2 reads YNFKEQ. This CDR3 has 13 amino acids. The CDR3 coding sequence is TGTGCCAGCAGCCAATTGCAGCCCGGGGAGCTGTTTTTT. This codes for CASSQLQPGELFF.

This clone was observed at least ten times. V gene TRBV28 combines with J gene TRBJ1-2; TRBD1 might be the D (5 bases). Trimming removed 5 bases at V and 2 bases at J, with 12 bases between. Germline V gene data show CDR1 as MDHEN and CDR2 as SYDVKM. The length of the CDR3 is 14 residues. CDR3 in amino acids: CASSGGGGNYGYTF. The CDR3 DNA reads TGTGCCAGCAGTGGGGGAGGAGGAAACTATGGCTACACCTTC.

The V call is TRBV7-2, the J call TRBJ2-3, with D maybe TRBD2 (5 bases). V shed 7 bases and J shed 5 bases, with 10 bases lying between them. In germline, CDR1 is SGHTA, CDR2 FQGNSA. The CDR3 runs to 12 residues. This CDR3 is CASIPSGDTQYF. For the CDR3, the DNA is TGTGCCAGCATACCAAGCGGAGATACGCAGTATTTT.

This clone came up many times. The chain joins TRBV9 to TRBJ2-5, with D possibly matching TRBD1 (5 bases). Germline values: CDR1 SGDLS, CDR2 YYNGEE. This CDR3 spans 17 amino acids. V was shortened by 3 bases and J by 2 bases, with 20 bases between the two germline ends. In nucleotides, the CDR3 is TGTGCCAGCAGCGCAGAGGTCGATTGGACACAGCAAGAGACCCAGTACTTC. Translated: CASSAEVDWTQQETQYF.

This clone was found many times. The chain links TRBV13 to TRBJ1-4; TRBD1 agrees at 8 bases. Trimming cost V 4 bases and J 14 bases; bases outside gene matches: 12. The CDR3 totals 14 residues. Germline lookup yields CDR1 PRHDT and CDR2 FYEKMQ (reference sequence). The CDR3 DNA reads TGTGCCAGCAGCTCCGGGACAGGCAACCGGGGGCTGTTTTTT. Amino acid sequence: CASSSGTGNRGLFF. The full variable domain, its missing parts supplied by reference TRBV13 and TRBJ1-4, is AAGVIQSPRHLIKEKRETATLKCYPIPRHDTVYWYQQGPGQDPQFLISFYEKMQSDKGSIPDRFSAQQFSDYHSELNMSSLELGDSALYFCASSSGTGNRGLFFGSGTQLSVL.

The sample holds a few counts of this clone. The chain carries TRBV7-9 and TRBJ2-7; possible D gene TRBD2, 5 bases. Germline CDR1 and CDR2: SEHNR and FQNEAQ (reference sequence). CDR3 length: 13 residues. The V end was cut by 7 bases, the J end by 0 bases, with 10 bases between. CDR3 region: CASTPGNSYEQYF. CDR3 DNA sequence: TGTGCCAGCACCCCCGGGAACTCCTACGAGCAGTACTTC.

This clone showed up just a few times. This sequence joins TRBV30 and TRBJ1-3; the D is unclear. The CDR3 consists of 13 residues. The V end lost 3 bases, the J end lost 4 bases, and 10 bases lay between the germline ends. Germline V gene sequence: CDR1 GTSNPN, CDR2 SVGIG (reference sequence). The CDR3 DNA reads TGTGCCTGGAGCCTCACGGGCGGAAACACCATATATTTT. Translated: CAWSLTGGNTIYF.

This clone showed up many times. The chain links TRBV4-1 to TRBJ2-5, with D uncertain. This CDR3 spans 13 amino acids. Germline-derived CDR1 and CDR2 are MGHRA and YSYEKL. The V gene lost 4 bases and the J gene lost 5 bases, with 11 bases spanning the gap. The chain's CDR3 is CASSLWVSETQYF. The CDR3 region has the DNA TGCGCCAGCAGCCTCTGGGTGTCGGAGACCCAGTACTTC.

This clone was picked up a small number of times. The gene calls are TRBV6-1 and TRBJ1-6; D gene unclear. V lost 7 bases and J lost 14, with 12 bases in between. Germline CDR1 MNHNS, CDR2 SASEGT. CDR3 length: 11 amino acids. CDR3 protein: CASNPTLTLHF. CDR3 bases: TGTGCCAGCAATCCCACTTTGACCCTCCACTTT.

The gene calls are TRBV19 and TRBJ2-1; D is unclear. Germline CDR1 is LNHDA and CDR2 is SQIVND (reference sequence). This CDR3 has 13 residues. The germline V and J ends were trimmed by 5 bases and 6 bases, with 11 bases remaining between them. As DNA, the CDR3 is TGTGCCAGTAGTTCCTTCGAGGTCAATGAGCAGTTCTTC. Amino acid sequence: CASSSFEVNEQFF. The full variable domain, rest sourced from reference TRBV19 and TRBJ2-1, is DGGITQSPKYLFRKEGQNVTLSCEQNLNHDAMYWYRQDPGQGLRLIYYSQIVNDFQKGDIAEGYSVSREKKESFPLTVTSAQKNPTAFYLCASSSFEVNEQFFGPGTRLTVL.

The chain links TRBV6-2 or TRBV6-3 to TRBJ1-6, with unresolved D. CDR3 size: 13 residues. Germline assignment: CDR1 MNHEY and CDR2 SVGEGT. The V and J ends lost 5 bases and 14 bases respectively, with 16 bases between them. Here the CDR3 reads CASSRPLAGALHF. The CDR3 DNA reads TGTGCCAGCAGTCGACCCCTGGCAGGAGCCCTCCACTTT.

This clone has only a few counts. The chain combines TRBV5-1 with TRBJ2-7, with 8 bases matching TRBD1. CDR3 size: 15 residues. V was clipped by 7 bases and J by 6 bases; unmatched bases: 15. The germline gives CDR1 SGHRS, CDR2 YFSETQ. CDR3 sequence reads: CASATGTGGYSEQYF. Written as DNA, the CDR3 is TGCGCCAGCGCAACCGGGACAGGTGGTTACAGCGAGCAGTACTTC.

This clone showed up many times. The V gene is TRBV18, the J gene TRBJ2-2, with D uncertain. Trimming cost V 6 bases and J 0 bases, with 17 bases left between them. This CDR3 has 17 amino acids. Germline loops: CDR1 KGHSH, CDR2 LQKENI. CDR3 sequence: CASSYYQKNANTGELFF. The CDR3 bases are TGTGCCAGCTCCTACTACCAGAAGAACGCGAACACCGGGGAGCTGTTTTTT.

The sample holds many counts of this clone. This chain uses TRBV9 with TRBJ2-2; 10 positions match TRBD2. Trimming cost V 7 bases and J 0 bases; bases outside gene matches: 6. Germline V CDR1 and CDR2: SGDLS, YYNGEE. The CDR3 covers 16 residues. The CDR3 sequence: CASVSGRASNTGELFF. Written as DNA, the CDR3 is TGTGCCAGCGTGAGCGGGAGGGCCTCGAACACCGGGGAGCTGTTTTTT.

Sample share makes this clone medium-sized. In DNA, the CDR3 is TGTGCCAGCAGTTACAATAATTACGGGGGGATGAGTATGACTTTCTTT. The encoded protein is CASSYNNYGGMSMTFF. V and J are TRBV6-5 and TRBJ1-1; tentatively, D is TRBD1 (5 bases). The ends were cut back, 2 bases at V and 12 bases at J, with 25 bases in the middle. The CDR3 runs 16 residues. Germline assignment: CDR1 MNHEY and CDR2 SVGAGI.

The chain links TRBV6-1 to TRBJ1-6, with no clear D. Trimming took 1 base from V and 10 from J, leaving 11 bases between them. From germline, CDR1 is MNHNS and CDR2 SASEGT. CDR3 length equals 14 residues. This CDR3 reads CASSEGVPFSPLHF. The CDR3 DNA reads TGTGCCAGCAGTGAAGGGGTCCCTTTCTCACCCCTCCACTTT.

This clone came up many times. This chain connects TRBV5-6 to TRBJ1-1; weak D call: TRBD1 (5 bases). The germline gives CDR1 SGHDT, CDR2 YYEEEE. V was clipped by 8 bases and J by 1 base, with 9 bases between them. The CDR3 is made up of 12 amino acids. CDR3 residues: CASGRENTEAFF. CDR3 bases: TGTGCCAGTGGCAGGGAGAACACTGAAGCTTTCTTT.

In this sample, this clone turned up many times. V usage is TRBV5-1 and J usage is TRBJ2-5; D is tentatively TRBD1 or TRBD2 (7 bases each). Germline-derived CDR1 and CDR2 are SGHRS and YFSETQ. This CDR3 comprises 13 residues. Trimming took 4 bases from V and 5 from J, leaving 12 bases between them. The CDR3 nucleotides are TGCGCCAGCAGCCCCAGGGGGGGTGAGACCCAGTACTTC. Translated, it gives CASSPRGGETQYF.

Worth noting for this clone: Its ends do not fully match the called genes, so a read error is possible. The chain employs TRBV2 and TRBJ2-7, with 8 bases lining up with TRBD2. Germline lookup yields CDR1 SNHLY and CDR2 FYNNEI. The CDR3 runs to 19 residues. CDR3 amino acids: CVSSEAGSPALAVVYEQYF. The CDR3 bases are TGTGTCAGCAGTGAAGCGGGGTCCCCGGCACTAGCGGTAGTCTACGAGCAGTACTTC.